The T cell receptor beta chain under discussion was sequenced for a study of shared T cell receptors in the human thymus. TCRdb's copy holds only in-frame clones and misses some; the assay was immunoSEQ multiplex PCR. Among some 720,000 clones listed, approximately 88% were seen once. V lost 5 bases, J lost 9 bases, and 11 bases stayed unmatched. Germline V CDR1 and CDR2: LNHDA, SQIVND (reference sequence). The CDR3 consists of 14 residues. This clone has a handful of counts. These same records also appear under a second study, on human thymus T cells. That work contributes: Having corrective surgery for congenital heart defects, healthy Finnish infants were the ones who donated. Resections that were taken during corrective heart surgery supplied the thymus tissue. What appeared biased in thymic and blood repertoires was the usage of V and J genes. Highly overlapping thymic repertoires in unrelated individuals were reported by related research.

The sequence was obtained from a boy less than two years old with a congenital heart defect. The specimen sequenced was thymocytes. This chain joins TRBV19 and TRBJ1-1; 8 nucleotides align to TRBD1. Here the CDR3 reads CASSVSGGTGKAFF. Written as DNA, the CDR3 is TGTGCCAGTAGTGTCTCAGGGGGGACAGGAAAAGCTTTCTTT.